These 23 T cell receptor beta chains were sequenced from one sample in a study of early T cells in non-severe SARS-CoV-2 infection. In TCRdb, the 5' RACE reads were re-called with MiXCR into one record per CDR3 protein. The sample has approximately 56,000 distinct CDR3 sequences, roughly 11% seen once. The sequenced sample consisted of whole blood. Source of these receptors: an adult who was a healthcare worker with PCR-confirmed SARS-CoV-2 infection or an uninfected control (not recorded which).

This clonotype came up many times. The rearrangement links TRBV7-2 to TRBJ1-4; TRBD1 might be the D (5 bases). The CDR3 contains 14 residues. Germline values: CDR1 SGHTA, CDR2 FQGNSA. V was trimmed by 5 bases and J by 8 bases, leaving 15 bases between them. As DNA, the CDR3 is TGTGCCAGCAGCCTGACCGGGACTAGGGAAAAACTGTTTTTT. Its translation is CASSLTGTREKLFF.

Only a few counts were recorded for this clonotype. V and J are TRBV7-2 and TRBJ1-5; no clear D gene. Trimming removed 2 bases from V and 4 bases from J, with 9 bases in between. The CDR3 sequence is 14 residues long. CDR1 and CDR2 from the germline V gene are SGHTA and FQGNSA. The CDR3 DNA reads as TGTGCCAGCAGCTTACAGACCCCAAATCAGCCCCAGCATTTT. Its translation: CASSLQTPNQPQHF.

A few counts support this clonotype. The chain recombines TRBV28 with TRBJ1-2; D is unclear. Trimming stripped 6 bases from V and 3 bases from J, with 8 bases between. Germline V CDR1 and CDR2: MDHEN, SYDVKM. The CDR3 loop spans 12 amino acids. CDR3 region: CASRTRHYGYTF. DNA for the CDR3: TGTGCCAGCAGGACGAGGCACTATGGCTACACCTTC.

In this sample, this clonotype turned up a few times. This chain joins TRBV29-1 and TRBJ2-7; 7 bases line up with TRBD2. V was pared by 6 bases and J by 3 bases, with 8 bases of the junction left unmatched. CDR1 and CDR2 from the germline V gene are SQVTM and ANQGSEA. The CDR3 is made up of 13 amino acids. Here the CDR3 reads CSVTGTTFYEQYF. DNA of the CDR3: TGCAGCGTCACCGGGACTACCTTCTACGAGCAGTACTTC.

This rearrangement joins TRBV5-4 to TRBJ2-7; TRBD2 aligns across 9 bases. Germline V gene data show CDR1 as SGHNT and CDR2 as YYREEE (reference sequence). After removal of 5 bases from V and 5 bases from J, the junction contained 8 bases not matched to a gene. The CDR3 is 14 residues long. The CDR3 nucleotides are TGTGCCAGCAGTACCCCCGGGACTAGCAACGAGCAGTACTTC. It translates to CASSTPGTSNEQYF.

This clonotype was counted at least ten times. V usage is TRBV7-6 and J usage is TRBJ2-3, with 12 bases that match TRBD2. V gave up 4 bases and J gave up 0 bases; unmatched junction bases: 2. This CDR3 region has 16 residues. CDR1 is SGHVS and CDR2 is FNYEAQ in the germline V gene. CDR3 DNA sequence: TGTGCCAGCAGCTCCCTAGCGGGAGGGAGCACAGATACGCAGTATTTT. This gives the protein CASSSLAGGSTDTQYF.

The chain recombines TRBV29-1 with TRBJ2-7; 10 bases agree with TRBD1. This CDR3 is 14 amino acids long. Germline V gene sequence: CDR1 SQVTM, CDR2 ANQGSEA. V gave up 6 bases and J gave up 3 bases; unmatched junction bases: 8. The CDR3 region is CSVLGRDRGYEQYF. CDR3 sequence (DNA): TGCAGCGTCTTAGGCCGGGACAGGGGCTACGAGCAGTACTTC.

The chain recombines TRBV9 with TRBJ2-1, with 8 bases matching TRBD1. The CDR3 is 16 amino acids. V was clipped by 3 bases and J by 5 bases; unmatched bases: 10. Germline-derived CDR1 and CDR2 are SGDLS and YYNGEE. For the CDR3, the DNA is TGTGCCAGCAGCGCCGAAATGGACAGGGTCCACAATGAGCAGTTCTTC. Protein product: CASSAEMDRVHNEQFF.

This clonotype has just a few counts. The chain joins TRBV7-3 to TRBJ1-1; D may be TRBD1 (6 bases). Deletions cut 8 bases from V and 7 bases from J, with 17 bases between. CDR1 SGHTA and CDR2 FQGTGA come from the germline V gene. The CDR3 is made up of 13 amino acids. The DNA for the CDR3 is TGTGCCAGCGGCGTCGGACAGCTAAGTGAAGCTTTCTTT. Translated, it gives CASGVGQLSEAFF.

This clonotype was observed many times. V usage is TRBV6-2 or TRBV6-3 and J usage is TRBJ2-3; TRBD2 aligns across 10 bases. The germline gives CDR1 MNHEY, CDR2 SVGEGT. V was clipped by 4 bases and J by 0 bases; unmatched bases: 7. The CDR3 runs 17 residues. The DNA for the CDR3 is TGTGCCAGCAGTTTCCCTTCACTAGCGGGGAGCACAGATACGCAGTATTTT. Amino acid sequence: CASSFPSLAGSTDTQYF.

This clonotype has a handful of counts. This chain links TRBV7-9 with TRBJ1-3, with D uncertain. CDR1 is SEHNR and CDR2 is FQNEAQ in the germline V gene (reference sequence). This CDR3 has 12 amino acids. V lost 5 bases to trimming and J lost 4 bases, with 6 bases between them. The CDR3 is CASSTPGNTIYF. CDR3 bases: TGTGCCAGCAGCACCCCAGGAAACACCATATATTTT.

This clonotype was seen at least ten times. The gene calls are TRBV20-1 and TRBJ1-6, with D hard to call. V was pared by 6 bases and J by 0 bases, with 6 bases between. CDR3 length: 13 residues. Germline V gene data show CDR1 as DFQATT and CDR2 as SNEGSKA (reference sequence). The CDR3, as DNA: TGCAGTGCCGTCATCTCCTATAATTCACCCCTCCACTTT. This codes for CSAVISYNSPLHF.

There are a few counts of this clonotype. The V and J genes are TRBV5-1 and TRBJ2-5; a weak D match, TRBD1 (6 bases). Germline assignment: CDR1 SGHRS and CDR2 YFSETQ. This CDR3 region has 13 residues. V was pared by 4 bases and J by 4 bases, with 11 bases between. The CDR3 loop reads CASSEQGGETQYF. DNA for the CDR3: TGCGCCAGCAGCGAACAGGGTGGAGAGACCCAGTACTTC.

With respect to this clonotype: A much larger clonotype is one base distant, so this may be a read error. CDR3 amino acids: CASSLGRGENQYF. The CDR3 DNA reads as TGTGCCAGCAGCTTAGGGAGGGGAGAGAACCAGTACTTC. This chain links TRBV7-9 with TRBJ2-5, with D perhaps matching TRBD2 (6 bases). There are 13 residues in the CDR3. Germline V gene data show CDR1 as SEHNR and CDR2 as FQNEAQ (reference sequence).

This clonotype was recorded many times. In DNA form, the CDR3 reads TGTGCCAGTAGTCCACTGGGGGACGTCCAGGCCCAGTACTTC. Translated, it gives CASSPLGDVQAQYF. The V call is TRBV19, the J call TRBJ2-5, with D perhaps given as TRBD1 or TRBD2 (5 bases each). This CDR3 spans 14 amino acids. The V end lost 5 bases, the J end lost 9 bases, and 19 bases lay between the germline ends. Germline assignment: CDR1 LNHDA and CDR2 SQIVND (reference sequence).

V gene TRBV12-3 or TRBV12-4 combines with J gene TRBJ2-7; 8 bases match TRBD2. This CDR3 contains 14 residues. V trimming: 1 base; J trimming: 5 bases; junction bases outside the gene matches: 4. CDR3 in amino acids: CASSLGGRRDEQYF. As DNA, the CDR3 is TGTGCCAGCAGTTTAGGCGGGAGGCGAGACGAGCAGTACTTC.

The sample holds a few counts of this clonotype. This sequence joins TRBV18 and TRBJ1-5; no clear D gene. Trimming shortened V by 6 bases and J by 4 bases, and 13 bases separated the two germline ends. The CDR3 has 14 amino acids. Germline V CDR1 and CDR2: KGHSH, LQKENI. CDR3 sequence (DNA): TGTGCCAGCTCCCCCGGCCGAGGAAATCAGCCCCAGCATTTT. Translating it yields CASSPGRGNQPQHF.

This clonotype has a handful of counts. This rearrangement joins TRBV7-3 to TRBJ2-1; the match to TRBD2 covers 8 bases. The length of the CDR3 is 18 residues. Germline CDR1 is SGHTA and CDR2 is FQGTGA. V was clipped by 5 bases and J by 7 bases; unmatched bases: 19. The CDR3 reads CASSPIPGGPSGANEQFF. CDR3 nucleotides: TGTGCCAGCAGCCCCATTCCGGGAGGGCCCTCGGGTGCAAATGAGCAGTTCTTC.

The table lists this clonotype with a few counts. The chain joins TRBV7-3 to TRBJ1-1; D is possibly TRBD1 (5 bases). Germline CDR1 SGHTA, CDR2 FQGTGA. V lost 2 bases, J lost 0 bases, and 13 bases lay in between. The CDR3 totals 16 residues. The DNA of the CDR3 is TGTGCCAGCAGCTTAGAAGGGGCAGCTATGAACACTGAAGCTTTCTTT. Translation gives CASSLEGAAMNTEAFF.

In this sample, this clonotype turned up many times. The chain has TRBV7-8 and TRBJ1-5; no firm D call. The CDR3 contains 15 residues. Germline V gives CDR1 SGHVS, CDR2 FQNEAQ. V was cut by 2 bases and J by 3 bases, with 11 bases left in between. CDR3 residues: CASSLRSTTNQPQHF. The CDR3 coding sequence is TGTGCCAGCAGCTTACGGTCCACGACCAATCAGCCCCAGCATTTT.

This clonotype was seen many times. The J gene is TRBJ2-1, the V gene TRBV29-1; the D gene is possibly TRBD1 (6 bases). The CDR3 loop spans 14 amino acids. Germline V gene sequence: CDR1 SQVTM, CDR2 ANQGSEA. Between the trimmed V and J ends, which lost 8 bases and 9 bases, there was a span of 23 bases. CDR3: CSFSSGTPTSEQFF. CDR3 sequence (DNA): TGCAGCTTTTCATCCGGGACACCTACTAGTGAGCAGTTCTTC.

V and J are TRBV13 and TRBJ2-4, with D unclear. Trimming removed 4 bases from V and 2 bases from J, with 15 bases in between. The CDR3 extends over 16 amino acids. Germline V CDR1 and CDR2: PRHDT, FYEKMQ (reference sequence). The CDR3, as DNA: TGTGCCAGCAGCTCCCCAGGAAGGTCCACCAAAAACATTCAGTACTTC. Protein product: CASSSPGRSTKNIQYF.

This clonotype was picked up a small number of times. The CDR3 DNA reads TGTGCCAGCACCCGCGGGGGGAGGGAAGAGACCCAGTACTTC. As protein: CASTRGGREETQYF. This chain connects TRBV7-2 to TRBJ2-5; 8 nucleotides match TRBD2. Germline trimming cut 7 bases from V and 3 bases from J; bases unmatched to any gene: 7. The CDR3 spans 14 residues. The germline gives CDR1 SGHTA, CDR2 FQGNSA.